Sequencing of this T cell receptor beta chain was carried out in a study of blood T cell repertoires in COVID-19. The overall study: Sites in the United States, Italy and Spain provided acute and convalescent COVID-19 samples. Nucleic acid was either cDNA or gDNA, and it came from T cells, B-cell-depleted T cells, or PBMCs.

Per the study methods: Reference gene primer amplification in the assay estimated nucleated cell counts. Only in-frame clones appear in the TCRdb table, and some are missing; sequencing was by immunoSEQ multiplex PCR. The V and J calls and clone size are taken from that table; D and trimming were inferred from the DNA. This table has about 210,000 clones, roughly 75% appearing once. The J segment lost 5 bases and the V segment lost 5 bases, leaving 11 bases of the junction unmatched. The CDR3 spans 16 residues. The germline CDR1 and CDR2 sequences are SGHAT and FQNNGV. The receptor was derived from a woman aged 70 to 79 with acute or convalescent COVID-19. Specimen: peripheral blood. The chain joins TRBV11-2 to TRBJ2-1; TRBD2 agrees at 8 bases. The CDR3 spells CASSQPGGGVHNEQFF. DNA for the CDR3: TGTGCCAGCAGCCAACCGGGGGGGGGCGTCCACAATGAGCAGTTCTTC.